Following are 27 T cell receptor beta chains from one sample sequenced in a study of TIL therapy for anti-PD-1-resistant metastatic lung cancer. Documented time point: pre-treatment sample, taken before nivolumab and TIL therapy. Most excised metastases sampled were pleural nodules or supraclavicular lymph nodes. Sequencing used immunoSEQ v3. Produced via immunoSEQ multiplex PCR; TCRdb's table is partial and in-frame only. The sample yields a few thousand clones, approximately 87% seen once. The sample in question was tumor tissue, obtained at baseline. The receptors originated from a person between 25 and 80 years old with non-small cell lung cancer.

This sequence joins TRBV25-1 and TRBJ2-7; 8 nucleotides line up with TRBD1. V lost 8 bases and J lost 7; bases outside the gene matches: 7. The CDR3 spans 12 residues. Germline CDR1 MGHDK, CDR2 SYGVNS. CDR3 amino acids: CASAGGSEEQYF. CDR3 in DNA: TGTGCCAGCGCAGGGGGCTCGGAGGAGCAGTACTTC.

This clone was recorded a few times. V gene TRBV7-3 combines with J gene TRBJ2-1; D possibly corresponds to TRBD2 (5 bases). The germline CDR1 and CDR2 sequences are SGHTA and FQGTGA. V lost 5 bases to trimming and J lost 2 bases, with 16 bases between them. CDR3 length: 16 amino acids. The DNA of the CDR3 is TGTGCCAGCAGCCTAGCCGTTGGAGTAGCCTACAATGAGCAGTTCTTC. Protein: CASSLAVGVAYNEQFF.

This clone appeared once. This rearrangement joins TRBV7-2 to TRBJ1-2; the match to TRBD1 covers 7 bases. The CDR3 covers 14 residues. V was clipped by 5 bases and J by 4 bases; unmatched bases: 7. Germline values: CDR1 SGHTA, CDR2 FQGNSA. This CDR3 is CASSPNRGGYGYTF. The CDR3 DNA reads TGTGCCAGCAGCCCCAACAGGGGTGGCTATGGCTACACCTTC.

J is TRBJ1-5 and V is TRBV12-5; no definite D call. The ends were cut back, 3 bases at V and 4 bases at J, with 7 bases in the middle. The CDR3 spans 13 residues. The V gene's germline CDR1 is LGHNT and CDR2 FRNRAP. The CDR3 is CASGFLENQPQHF. DNA for the CDR3: TGTGCTAGTGGTTTCTTGGAGAATCAGCCCCAGCATTTT. Together with reference TRBV12-5 and TRBJ1-5, the CDR3 gives the full variable domain: DARVTQTPRHKVTEMGQEVTMRCQPILGHNTVFWYRQTMMQGLELLAYFRNRAPLDDSGMPKDRFSAEMPDATLATLKIQPSEPRDSAVYFCASGFLENQPQHFGDGTRLSIL.

The rearrangement links TRBV7-6 to TRBJ2-5; D call uncertain. The CDR3 length is 13 residues. Trimming cost V 3 bases and J 1 base, with 6 bases left between them. From germline, CDR1 is SGHVS and CDR2 FNYEAQ. The CDR3 DNA sequence: TGTGCCAGCAGCTTGGGCAGCCAAGAGACCCAGTACTTC. Amino acid sequence: CASSLGSQETQYF.

On this clone: Within the sample, other DNA sequences also encode this same CDR3. J is TRBJ2-5 and V is TRBV7-9; D call uncertain. There are 15 residues in the CDR3. The V and J ends lost 3 bases and 2 bases respectively, with 13 bases between them. Germline assignment: CDR1 SEHNR and CDR2 FQNEAQ (reference sequence). Here the CDR3 reads CASSFPATTQETQYF. CDR3 coding DNA: TGTGCCAGCAGCTTTCCGGCGACAACACAAGAGACCCAGTACTTC. The variable domain in full, completed from reference TRBV7-9 and TRBJ2-5, reads DTGVSQNPRHKITKRGQNVTFRCDPISEHNRLYWYRQTLGQGPEFLTYFQNEAQLEKSRLLSDRFSAERPKGSFSTLEIQRTEQGDSAMYLCASSFPATTQETQYFGPGTRLLVL.

A word on this clone: Compared with germline, one end of the junction differs, possibly owing to a read error. Other DNA sequences in the sample encode the same CDR3. This rearrangement joins TRBV7-2 to TRBJ2-3, with D possibly being TRBD2 (6 bases). Germline V lookup: CDR1 SGHTA, CDR2 FQGNSA. There are 17 residues in the CDR3. The DNA of the CDR3 is TGTGCTAGCAGCCCGCAGGGAGGTCCTTATGGCACAGATACGCAGTATTTT. The encoded protein is CASSPQGGPYGTDTQYF.

The CDR3 DNA follows: TGTGCCAGCAGCCAAACGTCAAGCAGAAAGACCTATGGCTACACCTTC. It codes for CASSQTSSRKTYGYTF. This chain uses TRBV11-2 with TRBJ1-2; no clear D gene. V was pared by 5 bases and J by 4 bases, with 20 bases between. The CDR3 has 16 residues. In germline, CDR1 is SGHAT, CDR2 FQNNGV.

The chain joins TRBV19 to TRBJ2-3, with D tentatively TRBD1 or TRBD2 (7 bases each). Trimming took off 6 bases at V and 2 bases at J, with 15 bases between the two ends. Germline CDR1 reads LNHDA; CDR2 reads SQIVND (reference sequence). The CDR3 extends over 15 amino acids. CDR3 sequence reads: CASSLSGTDTDTQYF. Written as DNA, the CDR3 is TGTGCCAGTAGCCTCAGCGGGACAGACACAGATACGCAGTATTTT. Full variable domain (missing parts from reference TRBV19 and TRBJ2-3): DGGITQSPKYLFRKEGQNVTLSCEQNLNHDAMYWYRQDPGQGLRLIYYSQIVNDFQKGDIAEGYSVSREKKESFPLTVTSAQKNPTAFYLCASSLSGTDTDTQYFGPGTRLTVL.

This clone was seen a few times. This chain connects TRBV10-1 to TRBJ1-2; D not resolved. Trimming shortened V by 3 bases and J by 1 base, and 6 bases separated the two germline ends. Germline V CDR1 and CDR2: WNHNN, SYGVQD (reference sequence). This CDR3 spans 13 amino acids. CDR3 nucleotides: TGCGCCAGCAGTGAAAACAGTAACTATGGCTACACCTTC. As protein: CASSENSNYGYTF.

V usage is TRBV7-2 and J usage is TRBJ2-2, with D possibly being TRBD2 (5 bases). CDR1 is SGHTA, CDR2 FQGNSA, per germline. Trimming cost V 5 bases and J 4 bases, with 17 bases left between them. The CDR3 has 16 residues. CDR3 DNA: TGTGCCAGCAGCCTTCGGGGATCGGGTCCCACCGGGGAGCTGTTTTTT. It yields the protein CASSLRGSGPTGELFF.

The J gene is TRBJ2-7, the V gene TRBV28; 10 bases are a match to TRBD1. The length of the CDR3 is 15 residues. Trimming cost V 2 bases and J 5 bases; bases outside gene matches: 6. CDR1 MDHEN and CDR2 SYDVKM come from the germline V gene. The CDR3 DNA sequence: TGTGCCAGCAGTTTAATCGGACAGGGGGGACACGAGCAGTACTTC. Translation: CASSLIGQGGHEQYF. Variable domain in full (rest from reference TRBV28 and TRBJ2-7): DVKVTQSSRYLVKRTGEKVFLECVQDMDHENMFWYRQDPGLGLRLIYFSYDVKMKEKGDIPEGYSVSREKKERFSLILESASTNQTSMYLCASSLIGQGGHEQYFGPGTRLTVT.

The genes are TRBV6-5 and TRBJ2-1; no reliable D call. Germline assignment: CDR1 MNHEY and CDR2 SVGAGI. This CDR3 is built from 15 residues. Trimming removed 2 bases at V and 4 bases at J, with 12 bases between. CDR3: CASSYTDPQYNEQFF. DNA for the CDR3: TGTGCCAGCAGTTACACAGACCCTCAGTACAATGAGCAGTTCTTC.

The chain uses TRBV27 and TRBJ1-6; a possible D gene is TRBD1 (5 bases). Per germline, CDR1 MNHEY and CDR2 SMNVEV (reference sequence). The CDR3 covers 14 residues. The V and J ends lost 2 bases and 7 bases respectively, with 9 bases between them. CDR3: CASSLRGENSPLHF. The CDR3 DNA reads as TGTGCCAGCAGTTTAAGGGGTGAAAATTCACCCCTCCACTTT.

The chain joins TRBV14 to TRBJ2-7; 14 nucleotides align to TRBD2. The germline gives CDR1 SGHDN, CDR2 FVKESK. This CDR3 has 20 amino acids. The V and J ends lost 2 bases and 4 bases, in that order; junction bases with no gene match: 16. For the CDR3, the DNA is TGTGCCAGCAGCCAATTATCTCCCCCAAAAAGACTAGCGGGAGGGTACGAGCAGTACTTC. Residues: CASSQLSPPKRLAGGYEQYF.

Note on this clone: One junction end disagrees with the germline gene, perhaps due to a read error. The genes are TRBV6-1 and TRBJ1-2, with 9 positions matching TRBD1. CDR1 and CDR2 from the germline V gene are MNHNS and SASEGT. CDR3 length equals 15 residues. In DNA form, the CDR3 reads TGTGCCAGCAGGGAAGCCGGGACAGGGAATCGAGGCTACACCTTC. Translation gives CASREAGTGNRGYTF.

V gene TRBV7-9 combines with J gene TRBJ2-1, with D perhaps TRBD1 (5 bases). Germline V gene data show CDR1 as SEHNR and CDR2 as FQNEAQ (reference sequence). The CDR3 is 16 amino acids. V gave up 5 bases and J gave up 0 bases, with 14 bases separating them. CDR3 sequence: CASSPRWGSSYNEQFF. The CDR3 nucleotides are TGTGCCAGCAGCCCCAGGTGGGGCAGCTCCTACAATGAGCAGTTCTTC.

A word on this clone: The junction departs from germline at one end; a sequencing error may be responsible. DNA of the CDR3: TGTACCAGCAGCCGGGACAGGGCTGGGGCCAACGTCCTGACTTTC. This codes for CTSSRDRAGANVLTF. The chain joins TRBV5-6 to TRBJ2-6; 9 bases align to TRBD1. This CDR3 is 15 amino acids long. CDR1 is SGHDT and CDR2 is YYEEEE in the germline V gene.

The V gene is TRBV7-7, the J gene TRBJ2-1, with 13 positions matching TRBD2. This CDR3 is 17 amino acids long. CDR1 and CDR2 (germline): SSHAT, FNYEAQ (reference sequence). V lost 5 bases and J lost 2; bases outside the gene matches: 6. The CDR3 sequence is CASSPGTSGTPYNEQFF. The DNA of the CDR3 is TGTGCCAGCAGCCCAGGGACTAGCGGGACCCCCTACAATGAGCAGTTCTTC.

The chain is built from TRBV9 and TRBJ2-3; D ambiguous. CDR1 and CDR2 (germline): SGDLS, YYNGEE. CDR3 length equals 12 residues. The V end was cut by 3 bases, the J end by 2 bases, with 4 bases between. The CDR3 here is CASSATTDTQYF. Here the CDR3 DNA reads TGTGCCAGCAGCGCGACCACAGATACGCAGTATTTT.

The V call is TRBV4-2, the J call TRBJ2-1; 16 nucleotides line up with TRBD2. CDR3 length equals 17 residues. Per the germline V gene, CDR1 is LGHNA and CDR2 is YNFKEQ. J was trimmed by 2 bases and V by 5 bases; bases with no gene match: 3. This CDR3 reads CASSSGLAGGPYNEQFF. Written as DNA, the CDR3 is TGTGCCAGCAGCTCGGGACTAGCGGGAGGGCCCTACAATGAGCAGTTCTTC.

The V gene is TRBV5-5, the J gene TRBJ2-7; 11 nucleotides align to TRBD2. J gave up 3 bases and V 0 bases, and 5 bases lay outside the gene matches. The CDR3 has 16 residues. Per the germline V gene, CDR1 is SGHKS and CDR2 is YYEKEE (reference sequence). The CDR3 nucleotides read TGTGCCAGCAGCTTGGCCGGGACTAGCGGTTTCTACGAGCAGTACTTC. It specifies CASSLAGTSGFYEQYF.

The V call is TRBV21-1, the J call TRBJ2-7; TRBD2, as called in the table, went unchecked against the DNA. TRBV21-1 is labeled a pseudogene. The CDR3 loop spans 16 amino acids. The CDR3 spells CASSKGLRDRRYEQYF. CDR3 bases: TGTGCCAGCAGCAAAGGCTTGCGGGACCGCCGCTACGAGCAGTACTTC.

V and J are TRBV5-1 and TRBJ2-7; 9 nucleotides agree with TRBD1. The CDR3 sequence is 14 residues long. Trimming took 3 bases from V and 3 from J; bases not matched to a gene: 4. Germline CDR1 and CDR2: SGHRS and YFSETQ. The CDR3: CASSWGQGGYEQYF. The CDR3, as DNA: TGCGCCAGCAGCTGGGGACAGGGAGGCTACGAGCAGTACTTC.

J is TRBJ2-1 and V is TRBV9; TRBD2 matches at 10 bases. With 2 bases clipped from V and 6 bases from J, the junction kept 2 bases outside the gene matches. Germline values: CDR1 SGDLS, CDR2 YYNGEE. The CDR3 is 14 amino acids. CDR3 amino acids: CASSVLAGANEQFF. The CDR3 DNA reads TGTGCCAGCAGCGTCCTAGCGGGAGCCAATGAGCAGTTCTTC.

This sequence joins TRBV9 and TRBJ1-1; no definite D call. Germline assignment: CDR1 SGDLS and CDR2 YYNGEE. The CDR3 sequence is 14 residues long. V lost 2 bases to trimming and J lost 4 bases, with 12 bases between them. The CDR3 reads CASSVAPWSTEAFF. Written as DNA, the CDR3 is TGTGCCAGCAGCGTCGCTCCCTGGAGCACTGAAGCTTTCTTT.

DNA of the CDR3: TGTGCCTGGAGTGTAAGCGTAACCGGGGAGCTGTTTTTT. It codes for CAWSVSVTGELFF. The rearrangement uses TRBV30 and TRBJ2-2; D ambiguous. Germline V CDR1 and CDR2: GTSNPN, SVGIG (reference sequence). The V end was cut by 0 bases, the J end by 5 bases, with 7 bases between. This CDR3 is built from 13 residues.